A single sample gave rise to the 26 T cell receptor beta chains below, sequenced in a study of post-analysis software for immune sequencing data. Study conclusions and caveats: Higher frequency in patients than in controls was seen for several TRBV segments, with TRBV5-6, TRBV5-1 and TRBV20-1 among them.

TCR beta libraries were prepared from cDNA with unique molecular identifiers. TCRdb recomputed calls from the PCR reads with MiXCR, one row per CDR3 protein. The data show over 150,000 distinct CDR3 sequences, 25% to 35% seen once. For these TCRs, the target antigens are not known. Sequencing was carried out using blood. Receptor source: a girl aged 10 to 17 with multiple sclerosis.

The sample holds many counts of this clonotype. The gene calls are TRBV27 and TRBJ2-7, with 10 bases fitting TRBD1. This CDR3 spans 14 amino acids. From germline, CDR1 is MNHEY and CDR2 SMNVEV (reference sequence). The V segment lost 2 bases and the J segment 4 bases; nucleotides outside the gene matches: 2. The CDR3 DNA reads TGTGCCAGCAGTTTAAGGACAGGGGGTTACGAGCAGTACTTC. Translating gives CASSLRTGGYEQYF.

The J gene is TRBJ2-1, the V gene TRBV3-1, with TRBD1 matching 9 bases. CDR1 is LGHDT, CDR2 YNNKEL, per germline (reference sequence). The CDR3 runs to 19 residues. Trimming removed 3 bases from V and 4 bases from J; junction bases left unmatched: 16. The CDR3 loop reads CASSHRLGQGVGRYNEQFF. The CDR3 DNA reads TGTGCCAGCAGCCACCGGTTGGGACAGGGTGTCGGAAGATACAATGAGCAGTTCTTC.

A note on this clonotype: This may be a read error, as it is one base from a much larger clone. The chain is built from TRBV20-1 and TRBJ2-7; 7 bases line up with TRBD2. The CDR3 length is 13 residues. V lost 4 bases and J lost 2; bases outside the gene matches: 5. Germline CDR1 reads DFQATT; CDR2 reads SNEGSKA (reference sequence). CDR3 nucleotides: TGCAGTGCTAATCGGGGGGACCCCTACGAGCAGTACTTC. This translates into CSANRGDPYEQYF.

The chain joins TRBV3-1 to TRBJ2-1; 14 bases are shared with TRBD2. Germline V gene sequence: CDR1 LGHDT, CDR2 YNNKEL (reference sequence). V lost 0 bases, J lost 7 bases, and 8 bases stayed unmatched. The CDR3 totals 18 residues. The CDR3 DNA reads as TGTGCCAGCAGCCAAGATTCGGGGACTAGCGGGAGTGGAAATGAGCAGTTCTTC. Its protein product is CASSQDSGTSGSGNEQFF.

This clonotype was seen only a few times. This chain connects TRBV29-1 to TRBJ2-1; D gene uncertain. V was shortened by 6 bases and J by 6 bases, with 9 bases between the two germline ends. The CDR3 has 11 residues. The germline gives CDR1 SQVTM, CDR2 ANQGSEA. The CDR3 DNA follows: TGCAGCGTCTTGGCCCGCAATGAGCAGTTCTTC. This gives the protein CSVLARNEQFF.

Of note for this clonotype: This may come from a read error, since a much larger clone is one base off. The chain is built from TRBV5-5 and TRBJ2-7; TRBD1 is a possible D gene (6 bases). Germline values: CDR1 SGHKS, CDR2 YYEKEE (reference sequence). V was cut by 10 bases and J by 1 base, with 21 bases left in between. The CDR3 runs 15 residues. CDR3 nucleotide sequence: TGTGCCGGCGCCTTTGGCCCGGACAGTTCCTACGAGCAGTACTTC. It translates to CAGAFGPDSSYEQYF.

The CDR3 sequence is CSASSYNEQYF. The CDR3 region has the DNA TGCAGTGCTAGCTCCTACAATGAGCAGTACTTC. The rearrangement joins TRBV20-1 to TRBJ2-7; D not certain. With 3 bases removed from V and 7 bases from J, the gap between germline ends came to 10 bases. Germline V gives CDR1 DFQATT, CDR2 SNEGSKA (reference sequence). The CDR3 runs 11 residues.

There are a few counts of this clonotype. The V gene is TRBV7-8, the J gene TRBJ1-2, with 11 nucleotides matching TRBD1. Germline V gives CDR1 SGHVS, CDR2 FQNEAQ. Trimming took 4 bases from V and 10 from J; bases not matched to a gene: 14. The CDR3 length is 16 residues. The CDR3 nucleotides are TGTGCCAGCAGCTCCGATCTTCCGGGACAGGGGGGAGACTACACCTTC. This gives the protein CASSSDLPGQGGDYTF.

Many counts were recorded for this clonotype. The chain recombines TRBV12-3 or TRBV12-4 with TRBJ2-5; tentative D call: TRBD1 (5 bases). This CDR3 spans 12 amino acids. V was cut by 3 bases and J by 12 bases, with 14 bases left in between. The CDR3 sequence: CASSFRQAGKYF. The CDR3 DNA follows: TGTGCCAGCAGTTTTCGTCAAGCAGGGAAGTACTTC.

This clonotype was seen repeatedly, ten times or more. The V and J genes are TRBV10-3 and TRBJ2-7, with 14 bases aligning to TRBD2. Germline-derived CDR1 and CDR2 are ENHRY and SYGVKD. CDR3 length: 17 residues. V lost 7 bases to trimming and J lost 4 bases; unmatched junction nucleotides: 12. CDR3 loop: CAIKIHWTSGRKYEQYF. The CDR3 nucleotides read TGTGCCATCAAAATCCATTGGACTAGCGGGAGGAAGTACGAGCAGTACTTC.

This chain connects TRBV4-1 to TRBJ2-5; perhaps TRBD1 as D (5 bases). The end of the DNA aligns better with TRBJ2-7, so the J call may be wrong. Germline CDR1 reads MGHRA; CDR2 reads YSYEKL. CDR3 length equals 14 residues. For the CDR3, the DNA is TGCGCCAGCAGCCAAGAGACAGTAGTCGACGAGCAGTACTTC. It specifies CASSQETVVDEQYF.

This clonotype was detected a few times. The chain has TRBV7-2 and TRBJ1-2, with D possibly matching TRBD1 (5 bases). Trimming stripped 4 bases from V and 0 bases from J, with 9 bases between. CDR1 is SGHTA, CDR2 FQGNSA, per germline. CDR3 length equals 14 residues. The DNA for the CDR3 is TGTGCCAGCAGCTGGGGGGATACTAACTATGGCTACACCTTC. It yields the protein CASSWGDTNYGYTF. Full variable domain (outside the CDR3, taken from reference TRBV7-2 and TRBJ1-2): GAGVSQSPSNKVTEKGKDVELRCDPISGHTALYWYRQSLGQGLEFLIYFQGNSAPDKSGLPSDRFSAERTGGSVSTLTIQRTQQEDSAVYLCASSWGDTNYGYTFGSGTRLTVV.

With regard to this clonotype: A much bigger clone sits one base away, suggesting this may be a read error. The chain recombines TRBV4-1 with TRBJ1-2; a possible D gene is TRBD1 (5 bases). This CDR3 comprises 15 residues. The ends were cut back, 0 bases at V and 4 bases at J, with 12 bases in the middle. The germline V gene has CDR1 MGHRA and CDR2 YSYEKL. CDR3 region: CASSQDPGSAYGYTF. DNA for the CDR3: TGCGCCAGCAGCCAAGACCCAGGGAGTGCCTATGGCTACACCTTC.

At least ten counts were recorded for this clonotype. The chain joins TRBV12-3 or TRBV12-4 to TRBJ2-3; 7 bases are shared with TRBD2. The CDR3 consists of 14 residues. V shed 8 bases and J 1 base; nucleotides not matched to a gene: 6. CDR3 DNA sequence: TGTGCCAGCGGAGGACTAGGCGGCACAGATACGCAGTATTTT. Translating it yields CASGGLGGTDTQYF.

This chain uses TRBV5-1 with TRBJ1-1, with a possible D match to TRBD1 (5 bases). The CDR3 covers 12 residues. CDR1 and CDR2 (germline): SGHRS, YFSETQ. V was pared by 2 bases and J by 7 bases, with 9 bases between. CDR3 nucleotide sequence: TGCGCCAGCAGCTTCTTGGGGGATGAAGCTTTCTTT. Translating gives CASSFLGDEAFF.

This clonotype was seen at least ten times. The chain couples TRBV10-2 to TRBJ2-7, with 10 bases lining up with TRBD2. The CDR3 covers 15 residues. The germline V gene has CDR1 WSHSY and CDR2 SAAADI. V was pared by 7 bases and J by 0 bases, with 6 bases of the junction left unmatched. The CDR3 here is CASIIGLAASYEQYF. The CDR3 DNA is TGCGCCAGCATAATTGGACTAGCGGCCTCCTACGAGCAGTACTTC.

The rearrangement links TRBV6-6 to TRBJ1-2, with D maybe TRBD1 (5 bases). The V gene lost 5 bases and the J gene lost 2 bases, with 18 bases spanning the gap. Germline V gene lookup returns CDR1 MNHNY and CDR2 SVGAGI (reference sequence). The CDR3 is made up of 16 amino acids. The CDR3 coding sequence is TGTGCCAGCAGTCCCCGGCAGGGAGCCCCAAACTATGGCTACACCTTC. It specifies CASSPRQGAPNYGYTF.

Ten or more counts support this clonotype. The DNA of the CDR3 is TGTGCCAGCAGCCAAGCAGTCAGGACTAGTGACATTCAGTACTTC. This gives the protein CASSQAVRTSDIQYF. This rearrangement joins TRBV4-2 to TRBJ2-4; 7 nucleotides match TRBD2. Trimming at V came to 1 base and at J to 8 bases, leaving 8 bases not matched to a gene. The CDR3 consists of 15 residues. Germline-derived CDR1 and CDR2 are LGHNA and YNFKEQ.

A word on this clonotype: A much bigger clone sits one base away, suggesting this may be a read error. The CDR3 DNA reads TGTGCCATCAGTGAGAGGGGAGGAGGGAGGGATACGCAGTATTTT. It translates to CAISERGGGRDTQYF. The V gene is TRBV10-3, the J gene TRBJ2-3; D may be TRBD2 (6 bases). Trimming removed 2 bases at V and 6 bases at J, with 15 bases between. CDR1 and CDR2 (germline): ENHRY, SYGVKD. CDR3 length: 15 residues.

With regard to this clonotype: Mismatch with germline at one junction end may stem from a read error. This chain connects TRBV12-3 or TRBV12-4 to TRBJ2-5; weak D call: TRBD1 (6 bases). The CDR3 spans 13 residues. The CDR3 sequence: CAGSRGQRETQYF. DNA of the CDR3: TGTGCCGGCAGCCGTGGACAGAGAGAGACCCAGTACTTC.

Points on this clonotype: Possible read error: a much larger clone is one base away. This chain's CDR3 is CANSLDSQHNVLTF. CDR3 DNA: TGTGCCAACAGCTTAGACAGTCAACACAACGTCCTGACTTTC. The chain combines TRBV5-6 with TRBJ2-6, with D possibly matching TRBD1 (5 bases). Per germline, CDR1 SGHDT and CDR2 YYEEEE. The CDR3 spans 14 residues. The entire variable domain, with the rest obtained from reference TRBV5-6 and TRBJ2-6, is as follows: DAGVTQSPTHLIKTRGQQVTLRCSPKSGHDTVSWYQQALGQGPQFIFQYYEEEERQRGNFPDRFSGHQFPNYSSELNVNALLLGDSALYLCANSLDSQHNVLTFGAGSRLTVL.

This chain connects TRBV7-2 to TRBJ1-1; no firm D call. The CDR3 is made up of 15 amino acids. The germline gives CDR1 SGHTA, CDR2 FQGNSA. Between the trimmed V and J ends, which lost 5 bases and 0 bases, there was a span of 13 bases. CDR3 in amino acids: CASSRIRSMNTEAFF. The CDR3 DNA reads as TGTGCCAGCAGCCGAATCAGGTCCATGAACACTGAAGCTTTCTTT.

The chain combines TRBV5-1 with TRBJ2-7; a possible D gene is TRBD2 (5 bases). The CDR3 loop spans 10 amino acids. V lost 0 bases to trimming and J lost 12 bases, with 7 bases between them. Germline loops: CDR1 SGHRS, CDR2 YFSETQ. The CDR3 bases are TGCGCCAGCAGCTTGGGCCGGGGGTACTTC. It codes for CASSLGRGYF.

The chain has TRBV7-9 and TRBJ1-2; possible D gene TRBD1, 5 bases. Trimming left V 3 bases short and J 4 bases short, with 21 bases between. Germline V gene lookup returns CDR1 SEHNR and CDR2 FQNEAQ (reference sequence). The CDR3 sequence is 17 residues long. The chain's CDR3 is CASSFLVSAGRFYGYTF. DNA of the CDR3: TGTGCCAGCAGCTTTTTAGTCTCGGCAGGGAGATTCTATGGCTACACCTTC.

The CDR3 DNA is TGTGCCAGCAGCTTTGCCGACAGGGGGGTCGGGGAGCTGTTTTTT. Protein: CASSFADRGVGELFF. The chain carries TRBV7-9 and TRBJ2-2; TRBD1 agrees at 9 bases. CDR3 length: 15 residues. The junction had 6 bases not matched to a gene; V was cut back by 3 bases and J by 7 bases. CDR1 is SEHNR and CDR2 is FQNEAQ in the germline V gene (reference sequence).

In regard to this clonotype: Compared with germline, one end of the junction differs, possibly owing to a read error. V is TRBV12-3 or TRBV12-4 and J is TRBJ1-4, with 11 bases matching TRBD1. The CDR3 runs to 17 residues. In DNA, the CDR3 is TGTGCCAGCAGTCACACTTCTTGGGGACAGGGGGGCCGAAAACGGTTTTTT. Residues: CASSHTSWGQGGRKRFF.